The subject of this entry is one T cell receptor beta chain. CDR3 length equals 14 residues. Looked up from germline, CDR1 is SGHRS and CDR2 is YFSETQ. V was shortened by 5 bases and J by 3 bases, with 14 bases between the two germline ends. The sample belongs to a study of technical replicates of blood from a handful of donors. Assay used: immunoSEQ multiplex PCR; TCRdb lists only in-frame clones, some missing. The sample comprises roughly 62,000 clones, roughly nine tenths of which are singletons, and 3% to 5% rests with the top ten. The chain links TRBV5-1 to TRBJ1-1; D not certain. The source of this sequence is a human donor in good health. Some clones in this sample may be carry-over from other donors' samples. Material: PBMCs. Here the CDR3 DNA reads TGCGCCAGCAGACCGTTTCGTCCGGACACTGAAGCTTTCTTT. Amino acid sequence: CASRPFRPDTEAFF.